Sequencing of this T cell receptor beta chain was carried out in a study of OX40 agonist ivuxolimab in advanced cancers. Regarding the research as a whole: The costimulatory receptor OX40 (CD134) was targeted by ivuxolimab, a fully human IgG2 agonistic monoclonal antibody. The point of sequencing TCRbeta in the periphery was to test whether ivuxolimab changed TCR sequence diversity and drove clonal T-cell expansion. In the dose-escalation cohort, 82.7% of patients were male, and the mean age was approximately 64 years, with a range of roughly 20 to 79. Partial responses were achieved by three dose-escalation patients, of whom one had hepatocellular carcinoma and two had cutaneous melanoma. The paper reports the monotherapy dose-escalation portion (N of about 56 patients) of the phase I ivuxolimab trial. Patients were allowed to have had prior anti-PD-1, anti-PD-L1 or anti-CTLA-4 therapy, and less than 45% of the dose-escalation patients had previously received checkpoint inhibitors. Among the approximately 54 dose-escalation patients, around 20 had hepatocellular carcinoma, approximately 15 melanoma, 9 renal cell carcinoma and 9 head and neck cancer. Intravenous ivuxolimab was administered to patients every 2 weeks at six dose levels: 0.01, 0.1, 0.3, 1.5, 3 and 10 mg/kg.

For CDR1 and CDR2, the germline V gene (reference sequence) lists LNHDA and SQIVND. The CDR3 starts with the cysteine, ends with the phenylalanine, and has 15 residues. Just the 45-base CDR3 DNA is kept, in frame starting at base 1. Relative to germline, V is 11 bases shorter and J is 0 bases shorter, with 14 bases between their ends. What the research found in general, with its limitations: Low levels of normalized T-cell clonal expansion were also shown by some nonresponding patients. At doses from 0.1 to 3.0 mg/kg, clonal expansion was seen in both CD4+ and CD8+ blood T cells between baseline and week 6. Which antigens the clonally expanded peripheral T cells were specific for was not determined. In partial responders in the 0.1-3.0 mg/kg groups, normalized peripheral clonal expansion was found to be among the lowest, especially among CD8+ T cells. On average, CD8+ T cells showed more expanded clones than CD4+ T cells after ivuxolimab.

Patients with autoimmune disease history or receiving systemic immunosuppression were excluded from the trial. Peripheral blood for TCR sequencing was collected from all dose cohorts at baseline, on cycle 4 day 1, and on cycle 7 day 1. The samples were drawn from a first-in-human, open-label, multicenter phase I dose-escalation trial of ivuxolimab. Adults with locally advanced or metastatic head and neck squamous cell, hepatocellular, melanoma or renal cell carcinoma were enrolled in the trial. Before TCR sequencing, CD4+ T cells and CD8+ T cells from peripheral blood were sorted into separate populations. Notes on this clone: Its antigen specificity is not known. Per-base quality was not reported, and no clone a single base away is much larger than it.

Genomic DNA was isolated from the sorted cells so that the TCRbeta CDR3 region could be sequenced. TCRbeta CDR3 regions were sequenced using the immunoSEQ Assay. The source is immuneACCESS, and TCRdb retained only in-frame sequences with V and J called. Part of the clones is not carried over; for the studies checked, unresolved V genes explain less than half of this, and the remainder is unexplained. Here the sample has 40,000 or so clones; 88% occur a single time. The ten largest clones add up to 12% of the sample. The receptor was derived from an adult with an advanced solid tumor such as melanoma, head and neck, liver or kidney cancer. The chain uses TRBV19 and TRBJ2-6; the D segment could be TRBD2, given 5 matching bases. Specimen: CD4+ or CD8+ T cells sorted from blood, collected in a trial of the OX40 agonist ivuxolimab. The DNA sequence is TGTGCCTCCGGGGTTTTGGGCTCTGGGGCCAACGTCCTGACTTTC. It encodes CASGVLGSGANVLTF. Full variable domain (CDR3 extended with the reference TRBV19 and TRBJ2-6 proteins): DGGITQSPKYLFRKEGQNVTLSCEQNLNHDAMYWYRQDPGQGLRLIYYSQIVNDFQKGDIAEGYSVSREKKESFPLTVTSAQKNPTAFYLCASGVLGSGANVLTFGAGSRLTVL.